Following are 29 T cell receptor beta chains from one sample sequenced in a study of blood T cell repertoires in COVID-19. Method: immunoSEQ multiplex PCR; TCRdb's copy keeps in-frame clones and lacks some. The sample consists of 250,000 to 350,000 clones, 90% of them appearing once. Sequenced input: peripheral blood. The receptors here all came from a woman in her 30s with COVID-19, enrolled during active disease.

The V call is TRBV2, the J call TRBJ1-4; TRBD1 might be the D (6 bases). Germline loops: CDR1 SNHLY, CDR2 FYNNEI. The V end lost 2 bases, the J end lost 5 bases, and 12 bases lay between the germline ends. The CDR3 runs 15 residues. The CDR3 DNA reads as TGTGCCAGCAGTGAAATACAGGGTAGGAATGAAAAACTGTTTTTT. Amino acid sequence: CASSEIQGRNEKLFF.

The chain recombines TRBV29-1 with TRBJ2-1; maybe TRBD2 (6 bases). The CDR3 extends over 16 amino acids. CDR1 is SQVTM and CDR2 is ANQGSEA in the germline V gene. V gave up 4 bases and J gave up 0 bases, with 16 bases separating them. DNA of the CDR3: TGCAGCGTTGGGGGAGGAGTGGGTAGCTCCTACAATGAGCAGTTCTTC. Residues: CSVGGGVGSSYNEQFF.

This chain joins TRBV7-2 and TRBJ2-5; D perhaps matches TRBD2 (7 bases). The CDR3 is 14 residues long. CDR1 is SGHTA and CDR2 is FQGNSA in the germline V gene. With 1 base removed from V and 6 bases from J, the gap between germline ends came to 12 bases. CDR3 in DNA: TGTGCCAGCAGCTTAGACGGGGGGCTAAAGACCCAGTACTTC. This codes for CASSLDGGLKTQYF. Looking up the rest from reference TRBV7-2 and TRBJ2-5 gives the full variable domain: GAGVSQSPSNKVTEKGKDVELRCDPISGHTALYWYRQSLGQGLEFLIYFQGNSAPDKSGLPSDRFSAERTGGSVSTLTIQRTQQEDSAVYLCASSLDGGLKTQYFGPGTRLLVL.

The V call is TRBV6-1, the J call TRBJ2-1, with D unclear. The germline V gene has CDR1 MNHNS and CDR2 SASEGT. Trimming shortened V by 3 bases and J by 0 bases, and 6 bases separated the two germline ends. The CDR3 loop spans 14 amino acids. CDR3 in amino acids: CASSDIYSYNEQFF. For the CDR3, the DNA is TGTGCCAGCAGTGATATTTACTCCTACAATGAGCAGTTCTTC.

The rearrangement uses TRBV9 and TRBJ1-3; tentatively, D is TRBD1 (5 bases). This CDR3 has 16 residues. The germline V and J ends were trimmed by 3 bases and 0 bases, with 13 bases remaining between them. CDR1 and CDR2 (germline): SGDLS, YYNGEE. This CDR3 reads CASSAPKGFSGNTIYF. As DNA, the CDR3 is TGTGCCAGCAGCGCCCCTAAGGGGTTCTCTGGAAACACCATATATTTT.

The rearrangement uses TRBV28 and TRBJ2-5, with 7 nucleotides matching TRBD2. Germline assignment: CDR1 MDHEN and CDR2 SYDVKM. After removal of 3 bases from V and 2 bases from J, the junction contained 6 bases not matched to a gene. The CDR3 is 15 amino acids. CDR3 DNA sequence: TGTGCCAGCAGTTTCGCGGGGGACTGGCAAGAGACCCAGTACTTC. This translates into CASSFAGDWQETQYF.

The V and J genes are TRBV6-5 and TRBJ1-1, with TRBD1 identical over 9 bases. The CDR3 contains 13 residues. Germline V gene lookup returns CDR1 MNHEY and CDR2 SVGAGI. V lost 6 bases and J lost 8; bases outside the gene matches: 7. DNA of the CDR3: TGTGCCAGCAGGATTACAGGGGGCGGGGAAGCTTTCTTT. This gives the protein CASRITGGGEAFF.

The chain joins TRBV5-6 to TRBJ1-3; TRBD1 matches at 8 bases. This CDR3 is 15 amino acids long. The V segment lost 4 bases and the J segment 4 bases; nucleotides outside the gene matches: 7. Germline loops: CDR1 SGHDT, CDR2 YYEEEE. Here the CDR3 reads CASSPTTGVGNTIYF. The CDR3 DNA sequence: TGTGCCAGCAGCCCCACGACAGGGGTAGGAAACACCATATATTTT.

V gene TRBV5-4 combines with J gene TRBJ1-1; D not certain. The CDR3 is made up of 15 amino acids. CDR1 is SGHNT, CDR2 YYREEE, per germline (reference sequence). The V gene lost 0 bases and the J gene lost 4 bases, with 13 bases spanning the gap. The CDR3 here is CASSLEEDFSTEAFF. The DNA of the CDR3 is TGTGCCAGCAGCTTGGAGGAGGATTTTAGCACTGAAGCTTTCTTT. Looking up the rest from reference TRBV5-4 and TRBJ1-1 gives the full variable domain: ETGVTQSPTHLIKTRGQQVTLRCSSQSGHNTVSWYQQALGQGPQFIFQYYREEENGRGNFPPRFSGLQFPNYSSELNVNALELDDSALYLCASSLEEDFSTEAFFGQGTRLTVV.

The CDR3 bases are TGTGCCAGCAGTGAGGGCTTTGCCTACGAGCAGTACTTC. Encoded protein: CASSEGFAYEQYF. The gene calls are TRBV28 and TRBJ2-7, with D perhaps TRBD2 (5 bases). Trimming took 5 bases from V and 2 from J, leaving 10 bases between them. CDR3 length equals 13 residues. The germline CDR1 and CDR2 sequences are MDHEN and SYDVKM.

The chain is built from TRBV19 and TRBJ2-7; 8 bases are shared with TRBD2. Germline CDR1 LNHDA, CDR2 SQIVND (reference sequence). Trimming removed 7 bases from V and 7 bases from J; junction bases left unmatched: 15. This CDR3 contains 15 residues. CDR3 sequence reads: CASTKGGSGTDEQYF. The CDR3 DNA reads TGTGCCAGTACGAAAGGGGGTAGCGGGACTGATGAGCAGTACTTC.

The V and J genes are TRBV12-5 and TRBJ2-1; D possibly corresponds to TRBD1 (6 bases). CDR1 LGHNT and CDR2 FRNRAP come from the germline V gene. V was shortened by 2 bases and J by 2 bases, with 16 bases between the two germline ends. The CDR3 is made up of 17 amino acids. Here the CDR3 DNA reads TGTGCTAGTGGTTTGACACTCAGGGGTACCCCCTACAATGAGCAGTTCTTC. Protein: CASGLTLRGTPYNEQFF.

CDR3 coding DNA: TGCGCCAGCAGCGAACAGGGCCACCAGCCCCAGCATTTT. Its protein is CASSEQGHQPQHF. The rearrangement links TRBV5-1 to TRBJ1-5; D possibly corresponds to TRBD1 (6 bases). Trimming cost V 4 bases and J 7 bases, with 12 bases left between them. From germline, CDR1 is SGHRS and CDR2 YFSETQ. The CDR3 length is 13 residues.

The chain carries TRBV30 and TRBJ1-6, with a possible D match to TRBD1 (5 bases). Germline values: CDR1 GTSNPN, CDR2 SVGIG (reference sequence). V lost 5 bases to trimming and J lost 7 bases, with 9 bases between them. The CDR3 has 12 residues. The CDR3 DNA reads TGTGCCTGGCGGGGGATCAATTCACCCCTCCACTTT. This translates into CAWRGINSPLHF.

V is TRBV4-1 and J is TRBJ1-2; 8 positions match TRBD1. Per the germline V gene, CDR1 is MGHRA and CDR2 is YSYEKL. The CDR3 consists of 14 residues. The trim removed 8 bases at V and 3 bases at J, leaving 8 bases unmatched. The CDR3 protein is CASSSAGGHYGYTF. The CDR3 DNA follows: TGCGCCAGCTCCTCGGCAGGGGGCCACTATGGCTACACCTTC.

The chain uses TRBV30 and TRBJ1-4; 7 nucleotides align to TRBD1. With 8 bases clipped from V and 4 bases from J, the junction kept 7 bases outside the gene matches. Germline V gene sequence: CDR1 GTSNPN, CDR2 SVGIG (reference sequence). CDR3 length: 13 residues. The CDR3 nucleotides are TGTGCCCGGAAGGGACAGTTTAATGAAAAACTGTTTTTT. This translates into CARKGQFNEKLFF.

CDR3 coding DNA: TGTGCCAGCAGGCTGGGACTAGCGGGAGGTCCGCACGAGCAGTTCTTC. Encoded protein: CASRLGLAGGPHEQFF. The chain has TRBV5-4 and TRBJ2-1; 15 nucleotides match TRBD2. V shed 5 bases, J shed 10 bases, and the junction held 10 bases outside the gene matches. CDR1 and CDR2 (germline): SGHNT, YYREEE (reference sequence). The CDR3 contains 16 residues.

In DNA form, the CDR3 reads TGTGCCAGCAGCTCCTGGGAGCGGGAGATAGATACGCAGTATTTT. It translates to CASSSWEREIDTQYF. The V and J genes are TRBV7-3 and TRBJ2-3; 8 nucleotides align to TRBD2. The CDR3 contains 15 residues. V lost 4 bases and J lost 5; bases outside the gene matches: 8. The V gene's germline CDR1 is SGHTA and CDR2 FQGTGA.

In regard to this clone: Other DNA sequences of this sample code for an identical CDR3. The chain uses TRBV28 and TRBJ2-7, with TRBD2 matching over 11 bases. V lost 3 bases, J lost 3 bases, and 4 bases stayed unmatched. The germline V gene has CDR1 MDHEN and CDR2 SYDVKM. This CDR3 contains 15 residues. The CDR3 DNA reads as TGTGCCAGCAGTTTGGGGACTAGCGGAGTCTACGAGCAGTACTTC. Its protein is CASSLGTSGVYEQYF.

J is TRBJ2-3 and V is TRBV9; TRBD2 matches at 13 bases. V shed 4 bases and J 2 bases; nucleotides not matched to a gene: 10. This CDR3 has 18 amino acids. Germline-derived CDR1 and CDR2 are SGDLS and YYNGEE. The CDR3 region has the DNA TGTGCCAGCAGCATCCGGTTGGGACTAGCGGGATCCACAGATACGCAGTATTTT. Translation gives CASSIRLGLAGSTDTQYF.

The V and J genes are TRBV10-1 and TRBJ1-2; the match to TRBD1 covers 8 bases. The trim removed 4 bases at V and 4 bases at J, leaving 5 bases unmatched. CDR1 is WNHNN and CDR2 is SYGVQD in the germline V gene (reference sequence). This CDR3 region has 14 residues. CDR3 protein: CASSVQGAGYGYTF. For the CDR3, the DNA is TGCGCCAGCAGTGTCCAGGGGGCAGGCTATGGCTACACCTTC.

The rearrangement joins TRBV19 to TRBJ1-2; D gene uncertain. This CDR3 is built from 14 residues. The germline gives CDR1 LNHDA, CDR2 SQIVND (reference sequence). V dropped 6 bases and J dropped 0 bases, with 11 bases sitting between them. The CDR3 here is CASRPVGANYGYTF. In nucleotides, the CDR3 is TGTGCCAGTAGGCCGGTCGGGGCTAACTATGGCTACACCTTC.

This sequence joins TRBV7-3 and TRBJ2-2; perhaps TRBD2 as D (6 bases). CDR3 length: 17 amino acids. Germline V lookup: CDR1 SGHTA, CDR2 FQGTGA. Trimming left V 1 base short and J 2 bases short, with 14 bases between. CDR3 bases: TGTGCCAGCAGCTTAAGTCTCGGGGGTTTCAACACCGGGGAGCTGTTTTTT. This translates into CASSLSLGGFNTGELFF.

A single count supports this clone. The chain combines TRBV10-3 with TRBJ1-1; TRBD1 matches at 7 bases. This CDR3 is 12 amino acids long. Germline V gene lookup returns CDR1 ENHRY and CDR2 SYGVKD. Trimming at V came to 10 bases and at J to 11 bases, leaving 13 bases not matched to a gene. This CDR3 reads CATIDRVLGAFF. The DNA of the CDR3 is TGTGCCACCATAGACAGGGTTCTGGGCGCTTTCTTT.

The gene calls are TRBV4-2 and TRBJ2-7; 11 nucleotides agree with TRBD2. Germline V CDR1 and CDR2: LGHNA, YNFKEQ. Trimming cost V 4 bases and J 0 bases; bases outside gene matches: 14. The CDR3 sequence is 19 residues long. In DNA, the CDR3 is TGTGCCAGCAGCCCACGGCCACTAGCGGGAGCGGGGACCTCCTACGAGCAGTACTTC. The encoded protein is CASSPRPLAGAGTSYEQYF.

The V call is TRBV6-5, the J call TRBJ2-2, with TRBD1 matching 8 bases. This CDR3 region has 16 residues. Trimming cost V 2 bases and J 1 base; bases outside gene matches: 3. Germline loops: CDR1 MNHEY, CDR2 SVGAGI. DNA for the CDR3: TGTGCCAGCAGTTACCTGGACAGGGAGAACACCGGGGAGCTGTTTTTT. Translating gives CASSYLDRENTGELFF.

The V call is TRBV5-6, the J call TRBJ1-1; 7 nucleotides align to TRBD1. CDR1 is SGHDT, CDR2 YYEEEE, per germline. This CDR3 has 12 amino acids. The V segment lost 4 bases and the J segment 7 bases; nucleotides outside the gene matches: 4. CDR3 in DNA: TGTGCCAGCAGCCATCACAGGGGTGAAGCTTTCTTT. Protein: CASSHHRGEAFF.

The V call is TRBV18, the J call TRBJ1-1; D is uncertain. CDR1 KGHSH and CDR2 LQKENI come from the germline V gene. Deletions cut 0 bases from V and 0 bases from J, with 8 bases between. The CDR3 totals 15 residues. CDR3 amino acids: CASSPPAGMNTEAFF. The DNA of the CDR3 is TGTGCCAGCTCACCACCGGCCGGGATGAACACTGAAGCTTTCTTT.

The chain recombines TRBV10-3 with TRBJ2-5; D is uncertain. The CDR3 runs to 13 residues. Germline V gives CDR1 ENHRY, CDR2 SYGVKD. The V end was cut by 5 bases, the J end by 5 bases, with 12 bases between. Here the CDR3 DNA reads TGTGCCATCAGTAGCGACCTTAGGGAGACCCAGTACTTC. Amino acid sequence: CAISSDLRETQYF.